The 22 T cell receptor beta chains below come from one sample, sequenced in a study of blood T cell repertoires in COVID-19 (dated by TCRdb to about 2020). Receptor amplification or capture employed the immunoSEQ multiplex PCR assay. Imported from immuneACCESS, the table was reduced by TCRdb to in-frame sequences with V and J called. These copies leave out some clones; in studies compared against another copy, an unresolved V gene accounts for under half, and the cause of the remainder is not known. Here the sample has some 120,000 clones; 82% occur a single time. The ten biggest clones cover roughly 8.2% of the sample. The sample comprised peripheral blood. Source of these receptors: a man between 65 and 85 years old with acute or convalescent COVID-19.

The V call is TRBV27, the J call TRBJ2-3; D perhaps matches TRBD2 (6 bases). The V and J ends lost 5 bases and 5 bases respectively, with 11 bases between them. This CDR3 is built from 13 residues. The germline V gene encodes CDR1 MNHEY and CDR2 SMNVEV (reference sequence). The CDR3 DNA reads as TGTGCCAGCAGTCTGCGGGATGGAGATACGCAGTATTTT. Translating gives CASSLRDGDTQYF.

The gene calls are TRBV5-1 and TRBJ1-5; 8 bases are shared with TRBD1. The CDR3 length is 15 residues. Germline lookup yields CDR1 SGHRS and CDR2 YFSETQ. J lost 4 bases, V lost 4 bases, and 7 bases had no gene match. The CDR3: CASSRWGQDNQPQHF. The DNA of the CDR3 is TGCGCCAGCAGCAGATGGGGACAGGATAATCAGCCCCAGCATTTT.

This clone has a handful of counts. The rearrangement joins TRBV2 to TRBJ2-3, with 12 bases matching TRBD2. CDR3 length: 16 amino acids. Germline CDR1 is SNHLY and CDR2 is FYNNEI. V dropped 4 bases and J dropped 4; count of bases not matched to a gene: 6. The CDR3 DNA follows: TGTGCCAGCAGTGCCCGGACTAGCGGGATGTCAGATACGCAGTATTTT. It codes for CASSARTSGMSDTQYF.

Written as DNA, the CDR3 is TGCGCCAGCAGCTCGGACAGGGGATTATACGAGCAGTACTTC. Its translation: CASSSDRGLYEQYF. This chain connects TRBV5-1 to TRBJ2-7; 9 bases align to TRBD1. V shed 3 bases and J 4 bases; nucleotides not matched to a gene: 5. Germline values: CDR1 SGHRS, CDR2 YFSETQ. The CDR3 runs 14 residues.

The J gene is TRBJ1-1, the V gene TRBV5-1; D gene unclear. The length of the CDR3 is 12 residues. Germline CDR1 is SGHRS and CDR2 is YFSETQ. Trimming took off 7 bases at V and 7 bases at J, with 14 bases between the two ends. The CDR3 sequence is CASGSAGSEAFF. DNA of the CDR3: TGCGCCAGCGGGTCCGCGGGCAGTGAAGCTTTCTTT.

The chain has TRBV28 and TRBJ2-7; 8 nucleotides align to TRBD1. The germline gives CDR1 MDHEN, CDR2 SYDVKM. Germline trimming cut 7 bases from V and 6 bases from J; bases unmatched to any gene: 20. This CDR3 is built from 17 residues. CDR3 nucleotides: TGTGCCAGCACGGGGTCCCGAGGGACAGGAACTGGGGGCGAGCAGTACTTC. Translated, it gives CASTGSRGTGTGGEQYF.

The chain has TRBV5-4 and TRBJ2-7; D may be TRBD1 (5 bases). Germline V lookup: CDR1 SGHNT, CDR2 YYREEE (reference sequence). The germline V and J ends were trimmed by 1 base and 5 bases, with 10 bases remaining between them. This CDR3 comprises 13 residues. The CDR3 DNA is TGTGCCAGCAGCTTGCCAGGGATGAACGAGCAGTACTTC. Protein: CASSLPGMNEQYF.

The CDR3 spells CAWSVRAGSGGYTF. In DNA, the CDR3 is TGTGCCTGGAGTGTACGGGCAGGATCGGGAGGCTACACCTTC. The chain couples TRBV30 to TRBJ1-2; D not resolved. The germline V and J ends were trimmed by 0 bases and 8 bases, with 16 bases remaining between them. The CDR3 extends over 14 amino acids. In germline, CDR1 is GTSNPN, CDR2 SVGIG (reference sequence).

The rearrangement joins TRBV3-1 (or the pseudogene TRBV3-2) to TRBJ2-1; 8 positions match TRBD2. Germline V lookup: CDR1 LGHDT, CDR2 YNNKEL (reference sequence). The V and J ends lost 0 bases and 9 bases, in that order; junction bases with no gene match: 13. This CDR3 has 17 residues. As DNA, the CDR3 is TGTGCCAGCAGCCAAGAGAAGACGGGGGGGTGGTTGGGTGAGCAGTTCTTC. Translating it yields CASSQEKTGGWLGEQFF.

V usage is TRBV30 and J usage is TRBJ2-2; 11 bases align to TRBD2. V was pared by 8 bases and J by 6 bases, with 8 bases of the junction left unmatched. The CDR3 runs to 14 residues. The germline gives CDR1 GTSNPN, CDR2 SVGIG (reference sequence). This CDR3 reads CARQTSGRSGELFF. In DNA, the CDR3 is TGTGCCCGGCAAACTAGCGGGAGATCCGGGGAGCTGTTTTTT. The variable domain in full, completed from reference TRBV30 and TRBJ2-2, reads SQTIHQWPATLVQPVGSPLSLECTVEGTSNPNLYWYRQAAGRGLQLLFYSVGIGQISSEVPQNLSASRPQDRQFILSSKKLLLSDSGFYLCARQTSGRSGELFFGEGSRLTVL.

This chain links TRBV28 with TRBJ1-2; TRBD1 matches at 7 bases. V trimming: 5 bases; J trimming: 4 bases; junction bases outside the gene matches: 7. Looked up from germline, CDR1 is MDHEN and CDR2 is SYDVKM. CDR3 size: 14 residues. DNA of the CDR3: TGTGCCAGCAGTCCGCGGGACAGAACCTATGGCTACACCTTC. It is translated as CASSPRDRTYGYTF.

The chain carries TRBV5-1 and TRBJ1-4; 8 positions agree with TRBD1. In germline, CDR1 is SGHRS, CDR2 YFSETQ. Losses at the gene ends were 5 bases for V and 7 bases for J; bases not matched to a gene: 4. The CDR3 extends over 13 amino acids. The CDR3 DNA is TGCGCCAGCAGACAGGGGGGAGGTGAAAAACTGTTTTTT. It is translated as CASRQGGGEKLFF. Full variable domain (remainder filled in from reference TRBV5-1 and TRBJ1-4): KAGVTQTPRYLIKTRGQQVTLSCSPISGHRSVSWYQQTPGQGLQFLFEYFSETQRNKGNFPGRFSGRQFSNSRSEMNVSTLELGDSALYLCASRQGGGEKLFFGSGTQLSVL.

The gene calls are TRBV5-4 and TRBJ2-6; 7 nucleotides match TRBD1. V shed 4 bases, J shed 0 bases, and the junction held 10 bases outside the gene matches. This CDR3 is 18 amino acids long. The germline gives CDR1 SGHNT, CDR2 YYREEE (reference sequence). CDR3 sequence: CASSLGQPRISGANVLTF. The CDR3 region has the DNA TGTGCCAGCAGCCTGGGACAGCCAAGAATCTCTGGGGCCAACGTCCTGACTTTC.

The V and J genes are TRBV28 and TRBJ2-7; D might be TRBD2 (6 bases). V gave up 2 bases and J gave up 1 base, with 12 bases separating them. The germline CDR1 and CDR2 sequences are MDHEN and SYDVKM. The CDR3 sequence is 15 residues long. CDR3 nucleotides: TGTGCCAGCAGTTTACCTAGCGTAGGATCCTACGAGCAGTACTTC. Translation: CASSLPSVGSYEQYF.

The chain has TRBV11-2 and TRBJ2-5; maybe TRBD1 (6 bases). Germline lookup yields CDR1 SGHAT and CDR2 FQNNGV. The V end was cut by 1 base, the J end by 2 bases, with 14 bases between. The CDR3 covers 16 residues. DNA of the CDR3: TGTGCCAGCAGCTTAGTTATTGGTGGGACACAAGAGACCCAGTACTTC. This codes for CASSLVIGGTQETQYF.

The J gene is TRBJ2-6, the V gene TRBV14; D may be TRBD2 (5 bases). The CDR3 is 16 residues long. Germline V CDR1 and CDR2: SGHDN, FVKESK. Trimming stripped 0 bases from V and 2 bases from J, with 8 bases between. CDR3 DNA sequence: TGTGCCAGCAGCCAAGATCTGAGGGCTGGGGCCAACGTCCTGACTTTC. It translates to CASSQDLRAGANVLTF.

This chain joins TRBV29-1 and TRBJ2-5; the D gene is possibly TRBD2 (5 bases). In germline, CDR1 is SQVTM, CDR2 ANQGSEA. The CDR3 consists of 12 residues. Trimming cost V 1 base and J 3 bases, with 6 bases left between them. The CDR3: CSVEGGEETQYF. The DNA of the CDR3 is TGCAGCGTTGAAGGGGGAGAAGAGACCCAGTACTTC.

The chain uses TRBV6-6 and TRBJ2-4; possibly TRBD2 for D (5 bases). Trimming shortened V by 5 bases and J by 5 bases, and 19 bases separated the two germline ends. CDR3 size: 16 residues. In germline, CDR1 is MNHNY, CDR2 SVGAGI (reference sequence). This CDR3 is CASSRGPGPIENIQYF. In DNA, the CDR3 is TGTGCCAGCAGTCGAGGGCCAGGCCCTATCGAAAACATTCAGTACTTC.

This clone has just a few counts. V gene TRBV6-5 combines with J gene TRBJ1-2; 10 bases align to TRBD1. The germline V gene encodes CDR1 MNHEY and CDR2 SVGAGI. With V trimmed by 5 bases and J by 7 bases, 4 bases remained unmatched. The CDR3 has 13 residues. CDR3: CASSHGTGVGYTF. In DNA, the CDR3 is TGTGCCAGCAGTCACGGGACAGGGGTTGGCTACACCTTC.

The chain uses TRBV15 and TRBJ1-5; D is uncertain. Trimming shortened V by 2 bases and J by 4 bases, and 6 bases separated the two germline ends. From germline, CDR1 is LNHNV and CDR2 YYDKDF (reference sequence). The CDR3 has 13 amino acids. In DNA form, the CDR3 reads TGTGCCACCAGCAGATCCCCGAATCAGCCCCAGCATTTT. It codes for CATSRSPNQPQHF.

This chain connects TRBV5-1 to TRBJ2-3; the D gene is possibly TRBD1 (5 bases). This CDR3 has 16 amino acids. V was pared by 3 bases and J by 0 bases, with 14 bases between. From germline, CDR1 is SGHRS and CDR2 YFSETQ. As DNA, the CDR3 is TGCGCCAGCAGCTCAGGGCGGCACTCTAGCACAGATACGCAGTATTTT. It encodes CASSSGRHSSTDTQYF.

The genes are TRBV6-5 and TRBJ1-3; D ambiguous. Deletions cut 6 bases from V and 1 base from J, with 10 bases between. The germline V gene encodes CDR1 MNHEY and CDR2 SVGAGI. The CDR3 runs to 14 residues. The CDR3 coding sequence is TGTGCCAGCAGCTCCCCAGGTTCTGGAAACACCATATATTTT. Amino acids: CASSSPGSGNTIYF.